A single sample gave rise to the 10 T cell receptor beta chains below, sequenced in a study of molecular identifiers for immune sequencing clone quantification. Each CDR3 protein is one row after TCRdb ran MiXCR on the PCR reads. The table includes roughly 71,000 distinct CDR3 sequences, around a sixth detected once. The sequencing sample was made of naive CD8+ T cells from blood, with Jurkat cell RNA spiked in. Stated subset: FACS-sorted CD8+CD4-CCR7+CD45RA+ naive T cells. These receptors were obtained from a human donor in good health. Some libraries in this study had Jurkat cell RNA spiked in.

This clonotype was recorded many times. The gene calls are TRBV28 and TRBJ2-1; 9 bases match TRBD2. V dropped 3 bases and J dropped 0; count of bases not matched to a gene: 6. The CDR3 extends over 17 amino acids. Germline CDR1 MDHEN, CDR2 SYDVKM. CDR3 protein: CASSFSPLAGSYNEQFF. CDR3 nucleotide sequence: TGTGCCAGCAGTTTTTCCCCACTAGCGGGCTCCTACAATGAGCAGTTCTTC.

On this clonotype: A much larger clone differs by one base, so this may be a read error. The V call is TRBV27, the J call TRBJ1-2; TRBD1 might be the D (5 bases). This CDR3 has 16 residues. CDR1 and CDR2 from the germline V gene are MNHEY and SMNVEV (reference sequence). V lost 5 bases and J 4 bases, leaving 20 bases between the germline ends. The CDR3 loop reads CASSPSTRQLFYGYTF. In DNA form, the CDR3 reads TGTGCCAGCAGTCCATCAACTAGACAGCTCTTCTATGGCTACACCTTC.

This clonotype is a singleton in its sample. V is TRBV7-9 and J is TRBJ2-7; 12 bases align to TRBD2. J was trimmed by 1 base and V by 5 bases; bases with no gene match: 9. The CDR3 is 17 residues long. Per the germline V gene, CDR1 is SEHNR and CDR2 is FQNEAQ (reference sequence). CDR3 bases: TGTGCCAGCAGCGACGGACTAGCGGGACGCTTATCCTACGAGCAGTACTTC. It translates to CASSDGLAGRLSYEQYF.

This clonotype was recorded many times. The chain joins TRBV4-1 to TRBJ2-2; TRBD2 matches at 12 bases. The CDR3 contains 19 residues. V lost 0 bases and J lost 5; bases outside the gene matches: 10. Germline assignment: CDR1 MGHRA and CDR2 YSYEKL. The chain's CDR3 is CASSQEMALLAGGTGELFF. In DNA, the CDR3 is TGCGCCAGCAGCCAAGAAATGGCCCTACTAGCGGGAGGTACCGGGGAGCTGTTTTTT.

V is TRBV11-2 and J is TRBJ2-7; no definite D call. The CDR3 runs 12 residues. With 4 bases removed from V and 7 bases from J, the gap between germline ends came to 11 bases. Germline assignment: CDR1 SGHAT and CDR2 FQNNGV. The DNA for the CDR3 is TGTGCCAGCAGCTCCCTCACTGAGGAGCAGTACTTC. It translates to CASSSLTEEQYF.

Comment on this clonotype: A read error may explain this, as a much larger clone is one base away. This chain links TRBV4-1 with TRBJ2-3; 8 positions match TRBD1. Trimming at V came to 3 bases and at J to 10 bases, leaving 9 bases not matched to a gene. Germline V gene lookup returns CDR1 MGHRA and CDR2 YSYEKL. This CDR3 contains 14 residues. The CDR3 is CASSHPGQGGAQYF. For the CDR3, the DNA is TGCGCCAGCAGCCACCCCGGACAGGGAGGTGCGCAGTATTTT.

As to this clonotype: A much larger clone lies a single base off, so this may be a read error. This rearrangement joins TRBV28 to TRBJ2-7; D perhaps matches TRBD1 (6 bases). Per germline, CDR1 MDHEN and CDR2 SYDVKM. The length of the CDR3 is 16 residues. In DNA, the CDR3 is TGTGCCAGCAGTTTAGAGGGGGTGACGGGTTACTACGAGCAGAACTTC. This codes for CASSLEGVTGYYEQNF.

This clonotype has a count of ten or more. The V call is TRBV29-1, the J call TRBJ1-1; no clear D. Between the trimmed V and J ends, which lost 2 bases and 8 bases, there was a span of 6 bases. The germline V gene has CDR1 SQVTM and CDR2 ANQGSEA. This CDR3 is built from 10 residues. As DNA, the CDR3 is TGCAGCGTTGAATACGTAGAAGCTTTCTTT. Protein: CSVEYVEAFF.

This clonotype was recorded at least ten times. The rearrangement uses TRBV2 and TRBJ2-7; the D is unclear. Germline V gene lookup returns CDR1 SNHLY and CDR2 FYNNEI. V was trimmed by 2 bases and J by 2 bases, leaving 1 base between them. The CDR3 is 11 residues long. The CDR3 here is CASSETYEQYF. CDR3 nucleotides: TGTGCCAGCAGTGAAACCTACGAGCAGTACTTC.

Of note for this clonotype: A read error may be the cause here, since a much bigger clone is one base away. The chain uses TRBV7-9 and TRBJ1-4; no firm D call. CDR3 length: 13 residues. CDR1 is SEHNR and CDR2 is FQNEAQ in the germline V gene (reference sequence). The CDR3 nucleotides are TGTGCCAGCGGCTTAGTGGGCGGGGAAAAACTGTTTTTT. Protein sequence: CASGLVGGEKLFF.